This TCR beta chain was sequenced for a study of regulatory T cells in long-lasting Graves disease. About this clonotype itself: This may come from a read error, since a much larger clone is one base off.

Time point defined: persistent/refractory GD, antithyroid drugs over 5 years with positive TRAb. With RNA extracted from PBMCs as input, the TCR library was made. In building TCR beta libraries, iRepertoire HTBI primers were used together with Arm-PCR of CDR3 regions. TCRdb analysed the multiplex PCR reads with MiXCR anew, one entry per CDR3 protein. Of 390,000 or so distinct CDR3 sequences listed, around 23% are singletons. Germline CDR1 LNHDA, CDR2 SQIVND (reference sequence). V was cut by 2 bases and J by 2 bases, with 15 bases left in between. This CDR3 is 16 amino acids long. The receptor comes from a woman aged 40 to 49 with Graves disease. This chain joins TRBV19 and TRBJ2-5, with TRBD1 as a possible D gene (6 bases). The sample consisted of peripheral blood mononuclear cells (PBMCs), taken when the disease was refractory, from a patient treated with antithyroid drugs. The CDR3 reads CASSISVGTQQETQYF. The CDR3 bases are TGTGCCAGTAGTATATCGGTCGGGACACAGCAAGAGACCCAGTACTTC.